The TCR beta chain under discussion was sequenced for a study of radiotherapy plus CTLA-4 blockade in lung cancer. This clone was observed a few times. Libraries were prepared by immunoSEQ multiplex PCR; TCRdb keeps only in-frame clonotypes and omits some of them. The repertoire holds approximately 75,000 clones, with over 65% as singletons. This CDR3 has 14 amino acids. Trimming took 3 bases from V and 6 from J; bases not matched to a gene: 6. Germline assignment: CDR1 SEHNR and CDR2 FQNEAQ (reference sequence). This TCR was recovered from a human donor with non-small cell lung cancer who had a complete response to radiotherapy plus ipilimumab. The chain employs TRBV7-9 and TRBJ1-2; 8 positions agree with TRBD1. The sequences come from peripheral blood, collected from a patient treated with radiotherapy plus ipilimumab. This CDR3 reads CASSFDDRGNGYTF. CDR3 sequence (DNA): TGTGCCAGCAGCTTCGACGACAGGGGTAATGGCTACACCTTC.